The 7 T cell receptor beta chains presented below share a single source sample, sequenced in a study of shared clonotypes between healthy human individuals. This table comes from immunoSEQ multiplex PCR, and its TCRdb copy is limited to in-frame clones, with some not included. The data show 600,000 or so clones, 90% to 95% seen once. Naive CD8 populations comprised CD45RO-negative cells positively selected for CCR7, excluding terminally differentiated effector memory CD45RA+ cells. The sequencing sample was made of naive CD8+ T cells sorted from blood. These TCRs come from a woman aged 25 to 39 in good health.

The chain employs TRBV6-1 and TRBJ2-7; D is unresolved. CDR3 length: 14 amino acids. Trimming took off 1 base at V and 3 bases at J, with 10 bases between the two ends. The germline V gene encodes CDR1 MNHNS and CDR2 SASEGT. The CDR3 DNA sequence: TGTGCCAGCAGTGAAGTTGGGCAAGACTACGAGCAGTACTTC. It is translated as CASSEVGQDYEQYF.

The rearrangement links TRBV4-1 to TRBJ2-7; 10 nucleotides agree with TRBD2. This CDR3 is built from 15 residues. Trimming at V came to 0 bases and at J to 3 bases, leaving 2 bases not matched to a gene. The germline CDR1 and CDR2 sequences are MGHRA and YSYEKL. CDR3 in amino acids: CASSQDSGGNYEQYF. DNA of the CDR3: TGCGCCAGCAGCCAAGATAGCGGGGGGAACTACGAGCAGTACTTC.

V usage is TRBV7-8 and J usage is TRBJ1-2; 7 nucleotides line up with TRBD1. Germline CDR1 reads SGHVS; CDR2 reads FQNEAQ. Losses at the gene ends were 1 base for V and 4 bases for J; bases not matched to a gene: 3. CDR3 length: 14 residues. The CDR3 loop is CASSLEGASYGYTF. DNA of the CDR3: TGTGCCAGCAGCTTAGAGGGGGCGAGCTATGGCTACACCTTC. Full variable domain (outside the CDR3, taken from reference TRBV7-8 and TRBJ1-2): GAGVSQSPRYKVAKRGQDVALRCDPISGHVSLFWYQQALGQGPEFLTYFQNEAQLDKSGLPSDRFFAERPEGSVSTLKIQRTQQEDSAVYLCASSLEGASYGYTFGSGTRLTVV.

This chain joins TRBV5-6 and TRBJ2-1; D gene unclear. The length of the CDR3 is 12 residues. The V and J ends lost 7 bases and 5 bases respectively, with 10 bases between them. Germline V gives CDR1 SGHDT, CDR2 YYEEEE. CDR3 DNA sequence: TGTGCCAGCGCCTGGCAGAACAATGAGCAGTTCTTC. Its protein is CASAWQNNEQFF. Complete variable domain (other parts from reference TRBV5-6 and TRBJ2-1): DAGVTQSPTHLIKTRGQQVTLRCSPKSGHDTVSWYQQALGQGPQFIFQYYEEEERQRGNFPDRFSGHQFPNYSSELNVNALLLGDSALYLCASAWQNNEQFFGPGTRLTVL.

The chain combines TRBV7-9 with TRBJ2-1; D is possibly TRBD2 (5 bases). Germline-derived CDR1 and CDR2 are SEHNR and FQNEAQ (reference sequence). V was clipped by 1 base and J by 10 bases, with 14 bases between them. CDR3 length: 14 residues. In DNA form, the CDR3 reads TGTGCCAGCAGCTTAGTAACGGGAATAGGCGAGCAGTTCTTC. Protein product: CASSLVTGIGEQFF.

The genes are TRBV28 and TRBJ2-1, with TRBD1 matching over 9 bases. CDR3 length equals 16 residues. Trimming at V came to 3 bases and at J to 2 bases, leaving 5 bases not matched to a gene. Germline loops: CDR1 MDHEN, CDR2 SYDVKM. CDR3 bases: TGTGCCAGCAGTTTTTTCAGGACAGGGGCCTACAATGAGCAGTTCTTC. Translating it yields CASSFFRTGAYNEQFF.

This rearrangement joins TRBV27 to TRBJ2-5, with 15 bases aligning to TRBD2. V dropped 5 bases and J dropped 5; count of bases not matched to a gene: 6. Looked up from germline, CDR1 is MNHEY and CDR2 is SMNVEV (reference sequence). This CDR3 is built from 16 residues. The CDR3 DNA follows: TGTGCCAGCAGTCCTGGGACTAGCGGGAGGTGGGAGACCCAGTACTTC. This codes for CASSPGTSGRWETQYF.